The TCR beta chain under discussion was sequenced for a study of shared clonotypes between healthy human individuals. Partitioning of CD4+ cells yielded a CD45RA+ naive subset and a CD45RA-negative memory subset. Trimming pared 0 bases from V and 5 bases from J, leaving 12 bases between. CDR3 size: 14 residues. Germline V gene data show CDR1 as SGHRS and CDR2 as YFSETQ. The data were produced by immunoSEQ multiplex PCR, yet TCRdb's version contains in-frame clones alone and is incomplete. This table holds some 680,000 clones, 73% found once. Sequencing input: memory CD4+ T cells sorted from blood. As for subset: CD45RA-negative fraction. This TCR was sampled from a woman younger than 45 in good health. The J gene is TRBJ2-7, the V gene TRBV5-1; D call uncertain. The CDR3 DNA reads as TGCGCCAGCAGCTTGGTAGTGAGTTCAGACGAGCAGTACTTC. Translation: CASSLVVSSDEQYF.